This T cell receptor (beta chain) was sequenced for a study of blood T cell repertoires in COVID-19. Study-wide background: From the United States, Italy and Spain came samples of acute and convalescent COVID-19. From T cells, B-cell-depleted T cells, or PBMCs came the material, which was cDNA or gDNA.

Profiled with immunoSEQ multiplex PCR; TCRdb holds only in-frame clones, not every one. The data contain roughly 500,000 clones, about 91% of them seen just once; the ten biggest clones take up roughly 0.84%. Patients from Seattle were sampled longitudinally, starting during active infection. This CDR3 contains 11 residues. Germline values: CDR1 MNHNS, CDR2 SASEGT. V was trimmed by 2 bases and J by 4 bases, leaving 3 bases between them. This clonotype was obtained from a man between 18 and 29 years old with COVID-19, enrolled during active disease. The specimen sequenced was peripheral blood. This chain links TRBV6-1 with TRBJ2-7; the D is unclear. The CDR3: CASSELYEQYF. The CDR3 DNA is TGTGCCAGCAGTGAACTATACGAGCAGTACTTC.